This T cell receptor beta chain was identified in a study of T cell responses to AZD1222 COVID-19 vaccine. Method: immunoSEQ multiplex PCR; TCRdb's copy keeps in-frame clones and lacks some. The data contain tens of thousands of clones, 88% of them seen just once; the ten biggest clones take up about 12%. CDR3 length: 13 amino acids. The germline gives CDR1 WSHSY, CDR2 SAAADI. V lost 3 bases to trimming and J lost 8 bases, with 13 bases between them. The TCR originated in an adult who received the AZD1222 COVID-19 vaccine. Sequencing used peripheral blood, obtained 28 days after the second AZD1222 dose. V and J are TRBV10-2 and TRBJ1-2, with D perhaps TRBD1 (6 bases). CDR3 nucleotides: TGCGCCAGCAGTGAACGCAGGGGAGAAGGCTACACCTTC. Protein: CASSERRGEGYTF.